This is a list of T cell receptor beta chains from one sample in a study of T-cell memory formation after mild COVID-19. TCRdb processed the 5' RACE reads anew with MiXCR; each CDR3 protein has one entry. The sample carries roughly 620,000 distinct CDR3 sequences, 18% recorded once. The specimen sequenced was PBMCs or a T cell subset sorted from them (not recorded which). These TCRs come from an adult woman who had mild COVID-19 (a few samples of this study predate the infection). Cell type and time point are not known. CDR3s include the opening cysteine and the closing phenylalanine or tryptophan. D genes are given only for firm matches. Clone size is given for some rows only: seen once, a few or many times, or a class if the clone is expanded.

TGCGCCAGCAGCTACGACCCGGCGGGGATGAACACTGAAGCTTTCTTT	CASSYDPAGMNTEAFF	.	many	TRBV5-1	TRBJ1-1
TGTGCCAGCAGTTACGAGATAGGGCTAGCTGGAGATGAGCAGTTCTTC	CASSYEIGLAGDEQFF	.	few	TRBV11-1	TRBJ2-1
TGTGCCAGCAGTTTTGGCGGGACAGGGGGCAATCAGCCCCAGCATTTT	CASSFGGTGGNQPQHF	TRBD1	many	TRBV12-3/TRBV12-4	TRBJ1-5
TGCGCCAGCAGCCAAGACTCCGGGACAGGGTACTACGAGCAGTACTTC	CASSQDSGTGYYEQYF	TRBD1	.	TRBV4-1	TRBJ2-7
TGTGCCAGCAGGCAGGATTACTCCTATGGCTACACCTTC	CASRQDYSYGYTF	.	.	TRBV6-1	TRBJ1-2
TGCAGTGCAGCTACTAGCGGTACAGATACGCAGTATTTT	CSAATSGTDTQYF	TRBD2	.	TRBV20-1	TRBJ2-3
TGTGCCAGCAGCTTAGGTACCCTAACGACGGGGGGCTACACCTTC	CASSLGTLTTGGYTF	.	.	TRBV7-2	TRBJ1-2
TGTGCCACCAGGACAGGGAGGTACACTGAAGCTTTCTTT	CATRTGRYTEAFF	TRBD1	few	TRBV6-6	TRBJ1-1
TGTGCCAGCAGTCCCCGACGGACCCGGCAAGAGACCCAGTACTTC	CASSPRRTRQETQYF	.	few	TRBV12-3/TRBV12-4	TRBJ2-5
TGTGCCAGCAGGCCACAAACAGGGGGCAGTGGAAACACCATATATTTT	CASRPQTGGSGNTIYF	TRBD1	.	TRBV12-3/TRBV12-4	TRBJ1-3
TGTGCCAGCAGCGTATACGGGGGTTCGGAGACCCAGTACTTC	CASSVYGGSETQYF	.	few	TRBV9	TRBJ2-5
TGTGCCAGCAGTCCAAATCGCAGAAACACTGAAGCTTTCTTT	CASSPNRRNTEAFF	.	.	TRBV27	TRBJ1-1
TGCGCCAGCAGCCAAGATGCGCTAGCGGGAGTGGTATACTTC	CASSQDALAGVVYF	TRBD2	many	TRBV4-3	TRBJ2-7
TGTGCCAGCAGCGTAAGCCCCCGCGGGGGCACAGATACGCAGTATTTT	CASSVSPRGGTDTQYF	.	few	TRBV9	TRBJ2-3
TGCAGTGCTATGCAGGACAGGGCCTACGAGCAGTACTTC	CSAMQDRAYEQYF	TRBD1	.	TRBV20-1	TRBJ2-7
TGTGCCAGCAGCTTATTGAGGGTGGGAGATACGCAGTATTTT	CASSLLRVGDTQYF	.	.	TRBV7-8	TRBJ2-3
TGCGCCAGCAGCTTACCGACAGGGATTCGCCGCCGGGCCACTGAAGCTTTCTTT	CASSLPTGIRRRATEAFF	TRBD1	few	TRBV5-1	TRBJ1-1
TGTGCCATCAGCCTCGGTGGCTATGGCTACACCTTC	CAISLGGYGYTF	.	.	TRBV10-3	TRBJ1-2
TGTGCCAGCAGCCAACCAGGGGTTTTATTCACTGAAGCTTTCTTT	CASSQPGVLFTEAFF	.	few	TRBV3-1	TRBJ1-1
TGTGCCAGCAGTGTGACAGGAGAGATCTATGGCTACACCTTC	CASSVTGEIYGYTF	.	few	TRBV25-1	TRBJ1-2
TGCAGTGCTAGAGCCGAAACTGAAGCTTTCTTT	CSARAETEAFF	.	few	TRBV20-1	TRBJ1-1
TGTGCCAGCAGCGCGGGACACAGCTCTGGGGCCAACGTCCTGACTTTC	CASSAGHSSGANVLTF	.	few	TRBV9	TRBJ2-6
TGCAGTGCTAGTTCAGGGAACTCCTACGAGCAGTACTTC	CSASSGNSYEQYF	.	few	TRBV20-1	TRBJ2-7
TGCAGCGTTTGGAGGGGGAGCACTGAAGCTTTCTTT	CSVWRGSTEAFF	.	.	TRBV29-1	TRBJ1-1
TGTGCCAGCAAACCTACCCGGATCCACGAGCAGTACTTC	CASKPTRIHEQYF	.	few	TRBV6-1	TRBJ2-7
TGTGCCAGCAGACAGGGGGCCTACAGCTCCTACGAGCAGTACTTC	CASRQGAYSSYEQYF	TRBD1	.	TRBV2	TRBJ2-7
TGTGCCAGCAGCCATGCATTAAGGGATGAAAAACTGTTTTTT	CASSHALRDEKLFF	.	few	TRBV7-8	TRBJ1-4
TGCGCCAGCAGCGGATACCCGGGACAGGGAGCCTACGAGCAGTACTTC	CASSGYPGQGAYEQYF	TRBD1	.	TRBV5-1	TRBJ2-7
TGCAGTGCTAGAGATTCCGGGAGGGGGCAGGCCTATGGCTACACCTTC	CSARDSGRGQAYGYTF	TRBD1	.	TRBV20-1	TRBJ1-2
TGTGCCAGCAGTGAAGGGGTTAGCGGGAGGGTTACCTCCCTGTACTTC	CASSEGVSGRVTSLYF	TRBD2	.	TRBV25-1	TRBJ2-7
TGTGCCAGCAGTTTGCTTCAGAGGAACACTGAAGCTTTCTTT	CASSLLQRNTEAFF	.	.	TRBV12-3/TRBV12-4	TRBJ1-1
TGCGCCAGCAGTGCAGGGGAACGATACAATGAGCAGTTCTTC	CASSAGERYNEQFF	.	.	TRBV5-1	TRBJ2-1
TGTGCCAGCTCTACCCCCTACCAAGAGACCCAGTACTTC	CASSTPYQETQYF	.	.	TRBV4-2	TRBJ2-5
TGTGCCAGCTCCGGGACGGATTTCTATACGCAGTATTTT	CASSGTDFYTQYF	.	few	TRBV12-3/TRBV12-4	TRBJ2-3
TGCGCCAGCAGCCCGACCGGACAGGGGTTTTACGAGCAGTACTTC	CASSPTGQGFYEQYF	TRBD1	few	TRBV5-1	TRBJ2-7
TGCAGCGTTGAAGAGGGTAACAAAAACATTCAGTACTTC	CSVEEGNKNIQYF	.	.	TRBV29-1	TRBJ2-4